Shown below are 28 T cell receptor beta chains from a single sample sequenced in a study of CD8 T cells in ankylosing spondylitis. MiXCR was run by TCRdb on the 5' RACE reads, yielding one entry per CDR3 protein. The data contain about 270,000 distinct CDR3 sequences, roughly 32% of them seen just once; the ten biggest clones take up about 4%. What was sequenced was blood, either unsorted or a sorted T cell fraction (not recorded which). The receptor source for this set is a male donor with ankylosing spondylitis or in good health (not recorded which).

This clonotype was counted a few times. The rearrangement joins TRBV12-3 or TRBV12-4 to TRBJ2-2; no reliable D call. V was trimmed by 6 bases and J by 0 bases, leaving 8 bases between them. The CDR3 is made up of 14 amino acids. The CDR3 region is CASSLGPNTGELFF. CDR3 bases: TGTGCCAGCAGCCTCGGACCGAACACCGGGGAGCTGTTTTTT.

J is TRBJ1-1 and V is TRBV7-6; 7 bases fit TRBD1. Per germline, CDR1 SGHVS and CDR2 FNYEAQ. V gave up 5 bases and J gave up 3 bases; unmatched junction bases: 12. This CDR3 has 16 residues. The CDR3 DNA follows: TGTGCCAGCAGCCCCGACAGGGTCGGAGGGTACACTGAAGCTTTCTTT. Its translation: CASSPDRVGGYTEAFF.

The table lists this clonotype with a few counts. The chain employs TRBV11-2 and TRBJ2-7; D ambiguous. CDR3 length: 14 amino acids. Germline V lookup: CDR1 SGHAT, CDR2 FQNNGV. With 0 bases removed from V and 4 bases from J, the gap between germline ends came to 10 bases. CDR3 sequence: CASSLDPVVYEQYF. The CDR3 DNA is TGTGCCAGCAGCTTAGACCCAGTGGTGTACGAGCAGTACTTC. Together with reference TRBV11-2 and TRBJ2-7, the CDR3 gives the full variable domain: EAGVAQSPRYKIIEKRQSVAFWCNPISGHATLYWYQQILGQGPKLLIQFQNNGVVDDSQLPKDRFSAERLKGVDSTLKIQPAKLEDSAVYLCASSLDPVVYEQYFGPGTRLTVT.

This clonotype was observed a few times. The chain carries TRBV20-1 and TRBJ1-4; D is uncertain. Germline values: CDR1 DFQATT, CDR2 SNEGSKA (reference sequence). This CDR3 contains 13 residues. V lost 6 bases and J lost 0, with 8 bases in between. In DNA, the CDR3 is TGCAGTGCGTGGGGAACAACTAATGAAAAACTGTTTTTT. It codes for CSAWGTTNEKLFF.

CDR3 region: CSANGPLNAGEQFF. Written as DNA, the CDR3 is TGCAGTGCCAATGGACCCCTCAACGCGGGTGAGCAGTTCTTC. The V and J genes are TRBV20-1 and TRBJ2-1; D may be TRBD2 (5 bases). Germline lookup yields CDR1 DFQATT and CDR2 SNEGSKA (reference sequence). The CDR3 sequence is 14 residues long. V lost 6 bases and J 9 bases, leaving 21 bases between the germline ends.

This clonotype has more than one count but fewer than ten. The rearrangement links TRBV20-1 to TRBJ2-2; the match to TRBD1 covers 9 bases. J gave up 5 bases and V 3 bases, and 4 bases lay outside the gene matches. Germline V gives CDR1 DFQATT, CDR2 SNEGSKA (reference sequence). This CDR3 is built from 14 residues. The CDR3 sequence: CSARKTGGTGELFF. CDR3 in DNA: TGCAGTGCTAGGAAGACAGGGGGGACCGGGGAGCTGTTTTTT.

The gene calls are TRBV29-1 and TRBJ2-5; 11 bases fit TRBD1. The V and J ends lost 4 bases and 3 bases, in that order; junction bases with no gene match: 7. The CDR3 is 15 residues long. In germline, CDR1 is SQVTM, CDR2 ANQGSEA. The chain's CDR3 is CSVGDRGFMEETQYF. The CDR3 nucleotides read TGCAGCGTTGGGGACAGGGGGTTCATGGAAGAGACCCAGTACTTC.

The CDR3 reads CASSLATEYEQFF. CDR3 bases: TGCGCCAGCAGCTTGGCCACGGAGTATGAGCAGTTCTTC. This chain links TRBV5-1 with TRBJ2-1; the D is unclear. The V end was cut by 0 bases, the J end by 8 bases, with 9 bases between. Germline lookup yields CDR1 SGHRS and CDR2 YFSETQ. The CDR3 runs to 13 residues.

The rearrangement uses TRBV20-1 and TRBJ1-2, with 7 bases fitting TRBD1. Germline V gene sequence: CDR1 DFQATT, CDR2 SNEGSKA (reference sequence). CDR3 length: 13 amino acids. V was clipped by 3 bases and J by 4 bases; unmatched bases: 5. CDR3 nucleotides: TGCAGTGCTAGGCCGACAGGGAGCTATGGCTACACCTTC. Its protein product is CSARPTGSYGYTF.

The rearrangement links TRBV2 to TRBJ1-4, with a tentative D call TRBD1 (5 bases). V shed 5 bases and J shed 8 bases, with 15 bases lying between them. The germline V gene encodes CDR1 SNHLY and CDR2 FYNNEI. There are 14 residues in the CDR3. The CDR3 region has the DNA TGTGCCAGCAGTTCTACGGGACGTGACGAAAAACTGTTTTTT. Encoded protein: CASSSTGRDEKLFF.

A few counts support this clonotype. This rearrangement joins TRBV12-3 or TRBV12-4 to TRBJ1-2; a weak D match, TRBD1 (6 bases). This CDR3 comprises 16 residues. V gave up 5 bases and J gave up 2 bases, with 18 bases separating them. CDR3 sequence: CASSHSRTASNYGYTF. In DNA, the CDR3 is TGTGCCAGCAGTCACTCCCGGACAGCAAGCAACTATGGCTACACCTTC.

This clonotype has a handful of counts. The chain uses TRBV20-1 and TRBJ2-1; 11 bases fit TRBD2. With 6 bases clipped from V and 11 bases from J, the junction kept 12 bases outside the gene matches. In germline, CDR1 is DFQATT, CDR2 SNEGSKA (reference sequence). CDR3 length equals 14 residues. CDR3 nucleotide sequence: TGCAGTGCAACTACCGGGACTAGCGGACCTAAGCAGTTCTTC. Translated, it gives CSATTGTSGPKQFF.

The chain has TRBV7-2 and TRBJ2-3, with TRBD2 identical over 8 bases. The CDR3 consists of 18 residues. V lost 0 bases to trimming and J lost 0 bases; unmatched junction nucleotides: 8. Germline loops: CDR1 SGHTA, CDR2 FQGNSA. DNA for the CDR3: TGTGCCAGCAGCTTAGCCCCGCTAGCGGGCCAAAGCACAGATACGCAGTATTTT. It yields the protein CASSLAPLAGQSTDTQYF.

This clonotype was seen at least ten times. The CDR3 bases are TGTGCCATCAGCGACAGGGGCACGGAGTATGAGCAGTTCTTC. Translating it yields CAISDRGTEYEQFF. This chain links TRBV10-3 with TRBJ2-1, with TRBD1 matching 8 bases. Germline V gene sequence: CDR1 ENHRY, CDR2 SYGVKD. J gave up 8 bases and V 6 bases, and 9 bases lay outside the gene matches. CDR3 length equals 14 residues.

The chain is built from TRBV25-1 and TRBJ2-1, with D perhaps being TRBD1 or TRBD2 (6 bases each). V was pared by 4 bases and J by 9 bases, with 22 bases between. This CDR3 has 16 residues. CDR1 and CDR2 (germline): MGHDK, SYGVNS. In nucleotides, the CDR3 is TGTGCCAGCAGTGGGGGTCGGGAGAGGGGGGTGGGTGAGCAGTTCTTC. It encodes CASSGGRERGVGEQFF.

This clonotype was recorded many times. The chain joins TRBV20-1 to TRBJ1-4; TRBD1 is a possible D gene (5 bases). CDR3 size: 13 residues. The ends were cut back, 3 bases at V and 4 bases at J, with 9 bases in the middle. Germline CDR1 DFQATT, CDR2 SNEGSKA (reference sequence). For the CDR3, the DNA is TGCAGTGCTAGTAGGGGCCGTAATGAAAAACTGTTTTTT. Translated: CSASRGRNEKLFF.

The V call is TRBV4-2, the J call TRBJ2-3, with a possible D match to TRBD1 (5 bases). The CDR3 runs to 15 residues. Trimming cost V 4 bases and J 4 bases, with 15 bases left between them. CDR1 is LGHNA, CDR2 YNFKEQ, per germline. The CDR3 nucleotides are TGTGCCAGCAGCCCGGGCCCGAGCAGGGCAGATACGCAGTATTTT. Translating it yields CASSPGPSRADTQYF.

V usage is TRBV5-1 and J usage is TRBJ2-1; tentatively, D is TRBD2 (6 bases). V was shortened by 0 bases and J by 3 bases, with 10 bases between the two germline ends. The CDR3 has 15 amino acids. Germline V gene sequence: CDR1 SGHRS, CDR2 YFSETQ. DNA of the CDR3: TGCGCCAGCAGCTTGGGAGGTAGCGGCTACAATGAGCAGTTCTTC. It translates to CASSLGGSGYNEQFF. Combining the CDR3 with reference TRBV5-1 and TRBJ2-1 gives the whole variable domain KAGVTQTPRYLIKTRGQQVTLSCSPISGHRSVSWYQQTPGQGLQFLFEYFSETQRNKGNFPGRFSGRQFSNSRSEMNVSTLELGDSALYLCASSLGGSGYNEQFFGPGTRLTVL.

The chain uses TRBV20-1 and TRBJ1-5; D is unclear. CDR1 is DFQATT, CDR2 SNEGSKA, per germline (reference sequence). Trimming took 1 base from V and 7 from J, leaving 14 bases between them. The CDR3 sequence is 14 residues long. The CDR3 spells CSARAQDSGQPQHF. The CDR3 bases are TGCAGTGCTAGAGCCCAAGATTCGGGGCAGCCCCAGCATTTT.

The chain employs TRBV20-1 and TRBJ1-2, with D unresolved. This CDR3 is built from 14 residues. V was shortened by 5 bases and J by 2 bases, with 15 bases between the two germline ends. The germline CDR1 and CDR2 sequences are DFQATT and SNEGSKA (reference sequence). For the CDR3, the DNA is TGCAGTGCTCCCCTTTTGGGCGGGAACTATGGCTACACCTTC. This codes for CSAPLLGGNYGYTF.

A note on this clonotype: The junction does not match germline at one end; this may be a read error. This chain uses TRBV29-1 with TRBJ2-3; 9 nucleotides agree with TRBD1. The germline V gene has CDR1 SQVTM and CDR2 ANQGSEA. This CDR3 has 13 residues. CDR3 nucleotides: TGCAGCGTTGATAATCAGGGGACAGGGAAGGTCAGATTT. Protein sequence: CSVDNQGTGKVRF.

This clonotype has a handful of counts. V and J are TRBV29-1 and TRBJ1-5; D perhaps matches TRBD1 (5 bases). This CDR3 spans 13 amino acids. The germline V gene encodes CDR1 SQVTM and CDR2 ANQGSEA. Trimming cost V 6 bases and J 0 bases, with 9 bases left between them. CDR3 coding DNA: TGCAGCGTGGGGGGTTATAGCAATCAGCCCCAGCATTTT. Amino acid sequence: CSVGGYSNQPQHF.

The chain uses TRBV5-1 and TRBJ2-7; either TRBD1 or TRBD2 may supply D (5 bases each). Per germline, CDR1 SGHRS and CDR2 YFSETQ. CDR3 length equals 14 residues. The V end was cut by 3 bases, the J end by 7 bases, with 17 bases between. The CDR3 protein is CASSYSDYSGEQYF. The CDR3 coding sequence is TGCGCCAGCAGCTACAGCGACTACTCAGGGGAGCAGTACTTC.

The V gene is TRBV20-1, the J gene TRBJ2-3; tentatively, D is TRBD1 or TRBD2 (5 bases each). Trimming took 0 bases from V and 0 from J, leaving 16 bases between them. This CDR3 is built from 17 residues. The germline CDR1 and CDR2 sequences are DFQATT and SNEGSKA (reference sequence). The CDR3 reads CSARDGYGGPSTDTQYF. CDR3 bases: TGCAGTGCTAGAGATGGATATGGGGGACCTAGCACAGATACGCAGTATTTT.

The V and J genes are TRBV7-8 and TRBJ2-7; 13 bases are shared with TRBD2. The CDR3 extends over 15 amino acids. Germline values: CDR1 SGHVS, CDR2 FQNEAQ. With V trimmed by 6 bases and J by 1 base, 3 bases remained unmatched. The CDR3 region is CASSSTSGGSYEQYF. CDR3 DNA: TGTGCCAGCAGTTCGACTAGCGGGGGGTCCTACGAGCAGTACTTC.

The chain employs TRBV6-6 and TRBJ2-7; D is undetermined. The V gene's germline CDR1 is MNHNY and CDR2 SVGAGI (reference sequence). V was pared by 6 bases and J by 3 bases, with 9 bases between. This CDR3 is built from 12 residues. The CDR3 is CASSKTDYEQYF. CDR3 coding DNA: TGTGCCAGCAGCAAAACAGACTACGAGCAGTACTTC.

This clonotype was picked up a small number of times. The chain combines TRBV2 with TRBJ2-1; no clear D. V was shortened by 6 bases and J by 8 bases, with 14 bases between the two germline ends. CDR3 length: 13 amino acids. The germline V gene encodes CDR1 SNHLY and CDR2 FYNNEI. The CDR3 coding sequence is TGTGCCAGCAGCCCTACCTCCAGCGATGAGCAGTTCTTC. It codes for CASSPTSSDEQFF.

This clonotype was detected many times. The gene calls are TRBV12-3 or TRBV12-4 and TRBJ1-2; 9 bases agree with TRBD1. This CDR3 is 14 amino acids long. V dropped 6 bases and J dropped 0; count of bases not matched to a gene: 2. In DNA form, the CDR3 reads TGTGCCAGCAGACGGACAGGGGCTAACTATGGCTACACCTTC. It encodes CASRRTGANYGYTF.